The 8 T cell receptor beta chains in this list originate from one sample, sequenced in a study of identical twins. In TCRdb, the 5' RACE reads were re-called with MiXCR into one record per CDR3 protein. This table has approximately 1.8 million distinct CDR3 sequences, about 32% appearing once. Sequenced: cord blood. The receptors here all came from a newborn girl in good health.

The rearrangement joins TRBV4-2 to TRBJ2-5; D might be TRBD2 (6 bases). Germline V gene data show CDR1 as LGHNA and CDR2 as YNFKEQ. V was trimmed by 0 bases and J by 11 bases, leaving 25 bases between them. This CDR3 spans 17 amino acids. CDR3 loop: CASSQDGRTIPYNEQYF. CDR3 coding DNA: TGTGCCAGCAGCCAAGATGGAAGGACTATACCCTACAATGAGCAGTACTTC.

The chain couples TRBV12-3 or TRBV12-4 to TRBJ2-3; 10 nucleotides align to TRBD2. The CDR3 loop spans 14 amino acids. V dropped 6 bases and J dropped 4; count of bases not matched to a gene: 4. In nucleotides, the CDR3 is TGTGCCAGCAGAGCGGGGGGGCCCCCAGATACGCAGTATTTT. Translated, it gives CASRAGGPPDTQYF.

The V gene is TRBV20-1, the J gene TRBJ1-1; no firm D call. The CDR3 is 13 residues long. Germline V CDR1 and CDR2: DFQATT, SNEGSKA (reference sequence). V shed 4 bases and J shed 4 bases, with 13 bases lying between them. The CDR3 here is CSATIDSTTEAFF. The CDR3 region has the DNA TGCAGTGCTACGATCGATTCGACCACTGAAGCTTTCTTT.

This clonotype has only a few counts. The V and J genes are TRBV12-3 or TRBV12-4 and TRBJ1-5; D gene unclear. Trimming shortened V by 4 bases and J by 3 bases, and 13 bases separated the two germline ends. This CDR3 region has 15 residues. The CDR3: CASSSSLPDNQPQHF. The CDR3 bases are TGTGCCAGCAGTTCGAGCCTACCAGACAATCAGCCCCAGCATTTT.

Only a few counts were recorded for this clonotype. This chain connects TRBV27 to TRBJ2-1; D gene unclear. The CDR3 is 15 amino acids. V was clipped by 0 bases and J by 0 bases, with 6 bases between them. CDR1 and CDR2 (germline): MNHEY, SMNVEV (reference sequence). The CDR3 DNA reads TGTGCCAGCAGTTTATCGACGAGCTCCTACAATGAGCAGTTCTTC. Translating gives CASSLSTSSYNEQFF.

This clonotype was picked up a small number of times. The chain joins TRBV20-1 to TRBJ1-4; a possible D gene is TRBD1 (6 bases). V dropped 2 bases and J dropped 7 bases, with 26 bases sitting between them. In germline, CDR1 is DFQATT, CDR2 SNEGSKA (reference sequence). The CDR3 is 18 residues long. The CDR3 spells CSARPGDTRSTRREKLFF. The CDR3 DNA sequence: TGCAGTGCTAGACCCGGGGACACTCGGTCTACCCGGCGTGAAAAACTGTTTTTT.

The rearrangement joins TRBV7-9 to TRBJ1-4, with 7 bases matching TRBD1. The CDR3 loop spans 14 amino acids. V lost 4 bases, J lost 8 bases, and 7 bases stayed unmatched. Germline V CDR1 and CDR2: SEHNR, FQNEAQ (reference sequence). The CDR3 DNA follows: TGTGCCAGCAGCTCCACAGGGGCAGCCGAAAAACTGTTTTTT. Its translation is CASSSTGAAEKLFF.

This clonotype was found a few times. This chain joins TRBV6-2 or TRBV6-3 and TRBJ2-5; 8 bases are a match to TRBD2. Trimming took 2 bases from V and 0 from J; bases not matched to a gene: 8. Looked up from germline, CDR1 is MNHEY and CDR2 is SVGEGT. This CDR3 is 17 amino acids long. The CDR3 DNA follows: TGTGCCAGCAGTTACGCAGGACTAGCCAGGTACCAAGAGACCCAGTACTTC. It yields the protein CASSYAGLARYQETQYF.